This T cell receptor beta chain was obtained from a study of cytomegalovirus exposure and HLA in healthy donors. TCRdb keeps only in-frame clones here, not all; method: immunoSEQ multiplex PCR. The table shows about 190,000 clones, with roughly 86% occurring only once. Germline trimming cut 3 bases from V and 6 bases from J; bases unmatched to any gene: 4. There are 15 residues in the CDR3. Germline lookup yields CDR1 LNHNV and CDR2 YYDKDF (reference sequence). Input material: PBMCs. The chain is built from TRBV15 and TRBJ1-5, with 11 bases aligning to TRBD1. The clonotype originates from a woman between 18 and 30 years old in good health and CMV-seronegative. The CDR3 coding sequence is TGTGCCACCAGCAGGGGACAGGGGGGAAGTCAGCCCCAGCATTTT. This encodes CATSRGQGGSQPQHF.